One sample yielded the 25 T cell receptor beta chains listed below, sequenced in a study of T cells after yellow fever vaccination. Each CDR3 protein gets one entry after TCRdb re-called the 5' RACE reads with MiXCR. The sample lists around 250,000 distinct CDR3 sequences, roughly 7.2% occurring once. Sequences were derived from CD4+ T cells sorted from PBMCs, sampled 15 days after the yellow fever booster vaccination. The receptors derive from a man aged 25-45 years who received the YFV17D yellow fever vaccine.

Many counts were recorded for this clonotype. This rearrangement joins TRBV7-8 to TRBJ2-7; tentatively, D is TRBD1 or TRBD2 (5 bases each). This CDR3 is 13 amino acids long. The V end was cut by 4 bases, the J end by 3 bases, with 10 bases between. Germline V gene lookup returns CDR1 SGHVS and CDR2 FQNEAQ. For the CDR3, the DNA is TGTGCCAGCAGCTCGACGGGACGCTACGAGCAGTACTTC. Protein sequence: CASSSTGRYEQYF.

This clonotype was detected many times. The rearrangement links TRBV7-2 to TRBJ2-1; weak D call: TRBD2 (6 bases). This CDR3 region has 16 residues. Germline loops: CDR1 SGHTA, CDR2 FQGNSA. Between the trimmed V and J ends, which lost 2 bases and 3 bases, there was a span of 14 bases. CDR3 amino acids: CASSLSGGSFYNEQFF. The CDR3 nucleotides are TGTGCCAGCAGCTTAAGTGGAGGGTCCTTCTACAATGAGCAGTTCTTC.

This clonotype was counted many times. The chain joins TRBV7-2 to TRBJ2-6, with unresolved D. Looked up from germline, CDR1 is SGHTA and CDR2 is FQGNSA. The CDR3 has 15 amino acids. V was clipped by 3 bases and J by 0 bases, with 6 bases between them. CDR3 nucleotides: TGTGCCAGCAGCTTTCAGCACTCTGGGGCCAACGTCCTGACTTTC. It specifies CASSFQHSGANVLTF.

The DNA of the CDR3 is TGTGCCAGCAGCTCCTCCGGGACTAGCGGGAGGGATACGCAGTATTTT. Translation gives CASSSSGTSGRDTQYF. This rearrangement joins TRBV7-2 to TRBJ2-3; 15 positions agree with TRBD2. The CDR3 is 16 residues long. CDR1 is SGHTA and CDR2 is FQGNSA in the germline V gene. Trimming at V came to 4 bases and at J to 6 bases, leaving 5 bases not matched to a gene.

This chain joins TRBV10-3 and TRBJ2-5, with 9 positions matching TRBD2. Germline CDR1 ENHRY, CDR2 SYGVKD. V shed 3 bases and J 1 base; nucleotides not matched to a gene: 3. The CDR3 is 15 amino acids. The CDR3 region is CAISELAGLQETQYF. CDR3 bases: TGTGCCATCAGTGAACTAGCGGGCCTCCAAGAGACCCAGTACTTC.

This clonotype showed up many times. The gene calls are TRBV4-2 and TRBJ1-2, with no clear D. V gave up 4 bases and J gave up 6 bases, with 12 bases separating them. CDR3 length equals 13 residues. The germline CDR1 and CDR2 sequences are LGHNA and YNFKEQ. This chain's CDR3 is CASSRGPGNGYTF. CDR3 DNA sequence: TGTGCCAGCAGCCGCGGACCAGGAAATGGCTACACCTTC.

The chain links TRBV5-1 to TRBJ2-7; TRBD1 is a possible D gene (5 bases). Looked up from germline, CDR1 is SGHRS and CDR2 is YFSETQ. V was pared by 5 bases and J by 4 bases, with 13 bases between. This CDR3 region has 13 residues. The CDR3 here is CASRGTQAYEQYF. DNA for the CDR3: TGCGCCAGCAGAGGTACACAGGCATACGAGCAGTACTTC.

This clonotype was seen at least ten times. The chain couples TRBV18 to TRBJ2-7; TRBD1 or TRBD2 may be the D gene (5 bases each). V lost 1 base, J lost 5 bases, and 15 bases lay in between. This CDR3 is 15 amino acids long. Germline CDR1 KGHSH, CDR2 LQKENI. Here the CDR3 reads CASSPRGAGRDEQYF. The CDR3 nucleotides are TGTGCCAGCTCACCACGTGGGGCTGGGCGGGACGAGCAGTACTTC.

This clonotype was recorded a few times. The DNA of the CDR3 is TGTGCCAGCAGCCCTCGGGGGGAGACCATCGCCGGGGAGCTGTTTTTT. This sequence encodes CASSPRGETIAGELFF. This chain uses TRBV7-2 with TRBJ2-2, with 7 bases matching TRBD2. Germline V gives CDR1 SGHTA, CDR2 FQGNSA. This CDR3 comprises 16 residues. Trimming took 5 bases from V and 6 from J; bases not matched to a gene: 12. Full variable domain (missing parts from reference TRBV7-2 and TRBJ2-2): GAGVSQSPSNKVTEKGKDVELRCDPISGHTALYWYRQSLGQGLEFLIYFQGNSAPDKSGLPSDRFSAERTGGSVSTLTIQRTQQEDSAVYLCASSPRGETIAGELFFGEGSRLTVL.

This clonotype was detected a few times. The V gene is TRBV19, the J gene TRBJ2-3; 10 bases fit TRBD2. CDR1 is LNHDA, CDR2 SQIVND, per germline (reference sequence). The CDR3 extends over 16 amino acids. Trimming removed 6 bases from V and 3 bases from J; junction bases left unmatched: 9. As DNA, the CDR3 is TGTGCCAGTAGCATCGCTTCTAGCGGGAGAACAGATACGCAGTATTTT. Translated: CASSIASSGRTDTQYF.

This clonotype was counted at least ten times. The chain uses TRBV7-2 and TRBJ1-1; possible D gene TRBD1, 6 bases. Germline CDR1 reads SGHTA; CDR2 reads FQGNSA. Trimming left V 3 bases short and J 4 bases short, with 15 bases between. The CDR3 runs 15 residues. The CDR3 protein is CASSFNSGGGTEAFF. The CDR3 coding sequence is TGTGCCAGCAGCTTTAATTCAGGAGGGGGCACTGAAGCTTTCTTT. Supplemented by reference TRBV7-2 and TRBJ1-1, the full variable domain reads GAGVSQSPSNKVTEKGKDVELRCDPISGHTALYWYRQSLGQGLEFLIYFQGNSAPDKSGLPSDRFSAERTGGSVSTLTIQRTQQEDSAVYLCASSFNSGGGTEAFFGQGTRLTVV.

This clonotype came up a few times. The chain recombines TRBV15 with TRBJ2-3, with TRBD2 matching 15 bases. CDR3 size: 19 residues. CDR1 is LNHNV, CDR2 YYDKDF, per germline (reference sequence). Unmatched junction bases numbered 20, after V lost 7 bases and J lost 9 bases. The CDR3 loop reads CATKRVSGLAGGMAGTQYF. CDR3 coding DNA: TGTGCCACCAAGAGGGTGTCCGGACTAGCGGGAGGGATGGCGGGAACGCAGTATTTT.

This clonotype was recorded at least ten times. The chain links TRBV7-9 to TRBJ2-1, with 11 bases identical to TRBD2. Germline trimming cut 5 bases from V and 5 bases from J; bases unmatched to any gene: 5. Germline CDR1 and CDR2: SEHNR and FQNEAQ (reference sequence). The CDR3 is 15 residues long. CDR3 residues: CASSKLAGVDNEQFF. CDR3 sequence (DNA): TGTGCCAGCAGCAAACTAGCGGGAGTCGACAATGAGCAGTTCTTC. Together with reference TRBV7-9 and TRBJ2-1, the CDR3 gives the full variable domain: DTGVSQNPRHKITKRGQNVTFRCDPISEHNRLYWYRQTLGQGPEFLTYFQNEAQLEKSRLLSDRFSAERPKGSFSTLEIQRTEQGDSAMYLCASSKLAGVDNEQFFGPGTRLTVL.

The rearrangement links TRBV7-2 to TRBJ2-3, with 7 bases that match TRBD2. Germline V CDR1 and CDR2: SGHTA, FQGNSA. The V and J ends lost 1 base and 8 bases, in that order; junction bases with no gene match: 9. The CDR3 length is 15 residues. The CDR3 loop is CASSLDSGIRPTQYF. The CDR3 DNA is TGTGCCAGCAGCTTAGACAGCGGGATCCGGCCTACGCAGTATTTT. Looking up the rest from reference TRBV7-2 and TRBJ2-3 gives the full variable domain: GAGVSQSPSNKVTEKGKDVELRCDPISGHTALYWYRQSLGQGLEFLIYFQGNSAPDKSGLPSDRFSAERTGGSVSTLTIQRTQQEDSAVYLCASSLDSGIRPTQYFGPGTRLTVL.

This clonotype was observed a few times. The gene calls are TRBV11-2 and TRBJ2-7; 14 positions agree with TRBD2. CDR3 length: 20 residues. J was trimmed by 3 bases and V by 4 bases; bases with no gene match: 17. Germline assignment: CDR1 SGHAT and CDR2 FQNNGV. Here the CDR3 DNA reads TGTGCCAGCAGCTCGACCCGACCTTTAGGACTAGCGGGAGGCGGCTACGAGCAGTACTTC. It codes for CASSSTRPLGLAGGGYEQYF.

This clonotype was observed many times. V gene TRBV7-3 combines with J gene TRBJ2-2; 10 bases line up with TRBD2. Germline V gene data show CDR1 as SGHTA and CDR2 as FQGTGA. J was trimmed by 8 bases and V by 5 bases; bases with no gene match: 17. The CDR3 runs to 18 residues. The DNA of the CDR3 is TGTGCCAGCAGCCCAACGACTAGCGGGCTCCCTAGGGAAGGGGAGCTGTTTTTT. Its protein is CASSPTTSGLPREGELFF.

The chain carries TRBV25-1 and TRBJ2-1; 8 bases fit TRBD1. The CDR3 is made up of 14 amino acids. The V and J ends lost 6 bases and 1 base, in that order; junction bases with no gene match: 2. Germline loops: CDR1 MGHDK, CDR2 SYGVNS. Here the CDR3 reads CASRGTGSYNEQFF. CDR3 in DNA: TGTGCCAGCAGGGGGACAGGATCCTACAATGAGCAGTTCTTC.

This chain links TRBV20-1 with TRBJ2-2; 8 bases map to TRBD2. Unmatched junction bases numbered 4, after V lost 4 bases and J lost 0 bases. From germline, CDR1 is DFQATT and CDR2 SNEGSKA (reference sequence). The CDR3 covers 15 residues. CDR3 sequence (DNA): TGCAGTGCTAAAGTAGCGGGAACGAACACCGGGGAGCTGTTTTTT. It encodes CSAKVAGTNTGELFF.

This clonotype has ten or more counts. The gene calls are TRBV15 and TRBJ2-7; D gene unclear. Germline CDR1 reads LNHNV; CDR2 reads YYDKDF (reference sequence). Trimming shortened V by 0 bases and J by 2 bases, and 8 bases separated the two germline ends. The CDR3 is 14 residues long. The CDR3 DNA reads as TGTGCCACCAGCAGAGAGGTCGGCGCCTACGAGCAGTACTTC. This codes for CATSREVGAYEQYF.

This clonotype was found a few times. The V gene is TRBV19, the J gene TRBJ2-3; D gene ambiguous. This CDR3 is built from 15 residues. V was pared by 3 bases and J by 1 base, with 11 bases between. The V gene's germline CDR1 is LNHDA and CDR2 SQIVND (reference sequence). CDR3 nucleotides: TGTGCCAGTAGTATCCAAGGGATGCGCACAGATACGCAGTATTTT. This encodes CASSIQGMRTDTQYF.

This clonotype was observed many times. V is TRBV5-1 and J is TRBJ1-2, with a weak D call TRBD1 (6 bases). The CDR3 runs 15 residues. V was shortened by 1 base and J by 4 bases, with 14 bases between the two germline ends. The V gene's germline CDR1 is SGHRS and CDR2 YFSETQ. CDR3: CASSLTGPASYGYTF. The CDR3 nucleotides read TGCGCCAGCAGCTTGACAGGGCCAGCCTCCTATGGCTACACCTTC.

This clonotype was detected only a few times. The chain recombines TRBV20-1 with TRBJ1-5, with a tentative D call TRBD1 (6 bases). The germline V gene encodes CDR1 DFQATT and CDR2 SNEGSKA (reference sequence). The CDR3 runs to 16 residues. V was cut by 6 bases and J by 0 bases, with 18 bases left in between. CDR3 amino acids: CSAQTGNQYSNQPQHF. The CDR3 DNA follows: TGCAGTGCGCAGACAGGAAACCAATATAGCAATCAGCCCCAGCATTTT.

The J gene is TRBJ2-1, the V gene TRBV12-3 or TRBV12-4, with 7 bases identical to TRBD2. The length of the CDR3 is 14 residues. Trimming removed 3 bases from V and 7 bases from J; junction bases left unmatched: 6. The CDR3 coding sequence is TGTGCCAGCAGTTTGCGGGAGTCGGGGAATGAGCAGTTCTTC. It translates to CASSLRESGNEQFF.

The CDR3: CASRGSTYEQYF. The DNA of the CDR3 is TGTGCCAGCAGGGGATCAACCTACGAGCAGTACTTC. The J gene is TRBJ2-7, the V gene TRBV6-6; D remains ambiguous. Germline CDR1 and CDR2: MNHNY and SVGAGI (reference sequence). Trimming cost V 6 bases and J 2 bases, with 8 bases left between them. The CDR3 totals 12 residues.

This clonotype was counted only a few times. CDR3 residues: CASRRQGSYNEQFF. The CDR3 nucleotides are TGTGCCAGCAGGAGACAGGGTTCCTACAATGAGCAGTTCTTC. The gene calls are TRBV12-3 or TRBV12-4 and TRBJ2-1; 7 bases match TRBD1. The length of the CDR3 is 14 residues. V lost 6 bases and J lost 1; bases outside the gene matches: 3.